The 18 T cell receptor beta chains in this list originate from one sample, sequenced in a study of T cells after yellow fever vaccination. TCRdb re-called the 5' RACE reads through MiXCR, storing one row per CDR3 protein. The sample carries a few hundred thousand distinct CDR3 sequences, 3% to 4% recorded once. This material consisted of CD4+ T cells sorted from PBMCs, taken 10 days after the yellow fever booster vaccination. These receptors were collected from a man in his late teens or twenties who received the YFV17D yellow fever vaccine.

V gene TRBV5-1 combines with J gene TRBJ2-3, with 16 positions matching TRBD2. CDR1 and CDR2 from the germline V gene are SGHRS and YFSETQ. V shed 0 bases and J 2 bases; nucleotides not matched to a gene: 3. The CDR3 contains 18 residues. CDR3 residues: CASSLAGLAGGVTDTQYF. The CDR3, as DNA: TGCGCCAGCAGCTTGGCGGGACTAGCGGGGGGGGTCACAGATACGCAGTATTTT.

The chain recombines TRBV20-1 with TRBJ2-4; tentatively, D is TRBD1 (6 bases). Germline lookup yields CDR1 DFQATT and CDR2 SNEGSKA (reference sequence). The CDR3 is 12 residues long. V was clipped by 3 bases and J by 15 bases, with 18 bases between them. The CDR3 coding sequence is TGCAGTGCTAGGGTGATTGATGGGGGCTCGTACTTC. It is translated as CSARVIDGGSYF.

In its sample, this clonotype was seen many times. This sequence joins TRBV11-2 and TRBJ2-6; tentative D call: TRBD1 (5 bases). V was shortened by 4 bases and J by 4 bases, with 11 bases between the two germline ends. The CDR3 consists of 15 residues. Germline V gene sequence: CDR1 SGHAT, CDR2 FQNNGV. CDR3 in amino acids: CASSSQGSGANVLTF. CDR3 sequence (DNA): TGTGCCAGCAGCTCCCAGGGTAGCGGGGCCAACGTCCTGACTTTC.

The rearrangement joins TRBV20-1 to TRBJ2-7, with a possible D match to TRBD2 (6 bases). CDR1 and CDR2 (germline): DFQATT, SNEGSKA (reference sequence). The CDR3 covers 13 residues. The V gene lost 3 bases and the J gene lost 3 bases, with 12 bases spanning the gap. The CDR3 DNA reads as TGCAGTGCTAGTGCGGGACGCTTCTACGAGCAGTACTTC. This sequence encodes CSASAGRFYEQYF.

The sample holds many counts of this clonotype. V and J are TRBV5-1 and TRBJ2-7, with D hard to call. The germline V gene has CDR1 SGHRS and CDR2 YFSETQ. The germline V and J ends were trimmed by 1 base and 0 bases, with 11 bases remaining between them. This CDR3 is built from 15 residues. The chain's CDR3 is CASSLKQRSSYEQYV. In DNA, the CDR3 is TGCGCCAGCAGCTTGAAACAGAGGAGCTCCTACGAGCAGTACGTC.

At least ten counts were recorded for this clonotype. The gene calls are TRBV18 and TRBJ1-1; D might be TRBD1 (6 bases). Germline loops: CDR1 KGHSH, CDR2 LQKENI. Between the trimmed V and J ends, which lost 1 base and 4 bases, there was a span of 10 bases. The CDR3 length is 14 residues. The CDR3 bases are TGTGCCAGCTCACCACAGGGGGTGGCCACTGAAGCTTTCTTT. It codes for CASSPQGVATEAFF.

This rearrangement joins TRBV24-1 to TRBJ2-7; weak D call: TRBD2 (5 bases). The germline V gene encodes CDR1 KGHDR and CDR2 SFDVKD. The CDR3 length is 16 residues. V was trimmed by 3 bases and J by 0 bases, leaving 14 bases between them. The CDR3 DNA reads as TGTGCCACCAGTGATCCCGGGGAGCAAATCTCCTACGAGCAGTACGTC. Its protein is CATSDPGEQISYEQYV.

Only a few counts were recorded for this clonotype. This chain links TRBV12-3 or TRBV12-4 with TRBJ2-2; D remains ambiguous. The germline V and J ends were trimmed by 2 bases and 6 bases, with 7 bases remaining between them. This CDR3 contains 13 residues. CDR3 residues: CASSLPPAGELFF. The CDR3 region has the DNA TGTGCCAGCAGTTTACCCCCAGCCGGGGAGCTGTTTTTT.

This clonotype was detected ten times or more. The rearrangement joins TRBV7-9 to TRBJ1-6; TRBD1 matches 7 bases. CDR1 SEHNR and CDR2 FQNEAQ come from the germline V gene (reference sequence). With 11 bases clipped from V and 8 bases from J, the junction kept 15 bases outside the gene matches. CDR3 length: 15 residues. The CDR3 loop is CAGKGGPSADSPLHF. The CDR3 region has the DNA TGTGCCGGGAAAGGGGGCCCTAGCGCGGATTCACCCCTCCACTTT.

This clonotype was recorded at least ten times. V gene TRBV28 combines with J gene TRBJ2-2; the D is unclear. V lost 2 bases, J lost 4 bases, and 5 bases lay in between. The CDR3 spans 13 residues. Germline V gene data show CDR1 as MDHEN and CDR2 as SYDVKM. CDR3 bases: TGTGCCAGCAGTTTAATCGGCACCGGGGAGCTGTTTTTT. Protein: CASSLIGTGELFF.

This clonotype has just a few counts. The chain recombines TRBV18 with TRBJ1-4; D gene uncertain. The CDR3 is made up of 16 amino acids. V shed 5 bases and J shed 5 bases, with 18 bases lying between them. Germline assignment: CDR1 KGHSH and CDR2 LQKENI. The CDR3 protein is CASSTTKPGVNEKLFF. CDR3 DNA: TGTGCCAGCTCAACCACTAAACCCGGGGTAAATGAAAAACTGTTTTTT.

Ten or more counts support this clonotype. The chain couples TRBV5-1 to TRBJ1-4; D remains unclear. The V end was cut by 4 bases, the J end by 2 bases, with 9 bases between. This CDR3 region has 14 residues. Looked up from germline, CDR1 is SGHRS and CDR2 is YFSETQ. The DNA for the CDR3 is TGCGCCAGCAGCACGGGAAGGACTAATGAAAAACTGTTTTTT. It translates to CASSTGRTNEKLFF.

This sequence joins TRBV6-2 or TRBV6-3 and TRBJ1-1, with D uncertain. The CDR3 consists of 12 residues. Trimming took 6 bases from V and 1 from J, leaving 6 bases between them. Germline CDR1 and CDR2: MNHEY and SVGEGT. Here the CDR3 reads CASRKGNTEAFF. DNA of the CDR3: TGTGCCAGCAGAAAGGGGAACACTGAAGCTTTCTTT.

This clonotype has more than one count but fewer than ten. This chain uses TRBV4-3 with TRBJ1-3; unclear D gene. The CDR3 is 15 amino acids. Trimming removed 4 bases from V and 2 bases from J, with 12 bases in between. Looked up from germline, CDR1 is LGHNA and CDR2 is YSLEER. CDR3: CASSLSSGPGNTIYF. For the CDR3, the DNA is TGCGCCAGCAGCCTAAGCTCAGGCCCTGGAAACACCATATATTTT.

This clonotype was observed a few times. The CDR3 sequence is CASRGQANYGYTF. The DNA for the CDR3 is TGTGCCAGCCGTGGACAGGCTAACTATGGCTACACCTTC. The chain carries TRBV6-5 and TRBJ1-2; 7 nucleotides agree with TRBD1. The CDR3 is 13 residues long. The V segment lost 8 bases and the J segment 0 bases; nucleotides outside the gene matches: 3. Looked up from germline, CDR1 is MNHEY and CDR2 is SVGAGI.

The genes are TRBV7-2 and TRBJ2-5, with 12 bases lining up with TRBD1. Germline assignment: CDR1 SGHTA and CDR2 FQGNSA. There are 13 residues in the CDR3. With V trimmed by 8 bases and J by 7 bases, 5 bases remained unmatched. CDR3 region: CASGTGGRRTQYF. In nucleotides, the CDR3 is TGTGCCAGCGGGACAGGGGGCCGGAGGACCCAGTACTTC.

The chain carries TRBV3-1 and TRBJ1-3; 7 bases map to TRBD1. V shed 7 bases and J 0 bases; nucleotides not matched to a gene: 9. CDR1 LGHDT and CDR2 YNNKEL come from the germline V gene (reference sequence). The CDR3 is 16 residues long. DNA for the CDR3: TGTGCCAGCACCCTGGGGGGACAGAGCTCTGGAAACACCATATATTTT. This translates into CASTLGGQSSGNTIYF.

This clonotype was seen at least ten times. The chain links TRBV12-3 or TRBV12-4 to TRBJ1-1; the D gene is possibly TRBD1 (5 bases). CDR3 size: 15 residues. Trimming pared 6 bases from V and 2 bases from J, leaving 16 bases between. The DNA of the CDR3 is TGTGCCAGCAGCCTAAATCATGACAGTAACACTGAAGCTTTCTTT. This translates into CASSLNHDSNTEAFF.